This entry lists 9 T cell receptor beta chains sequenced from one sample in a study of response to subunit inactivated influenza vaccine. TCRdb re-called the RT-PCR reads with MiXCR, one entry per CDR3 protein. Among about 500,000 distinct CDR3 sequences, approximately 15% were seen once, and the ten largest hold roughly 3.1%. Material: CD4+ T cells sorted from PBMCs, obtained about 23 months after vaccination. The receptors derive from a man aged 50-75 years who received an inactivated influenza vaccine.

Here the CDR3 reads CASSNGGELNYGYTF. Here the CDR3 DNA reads TGTGCCAGCAGCAATGGCGGGGAGCTTAACTATGGCTACACCTTC. The chain carries TRBV21-1 and TRBJ1-2. TRBV21-1 is a recognized pseudogene. This CDR3 has 15 amino acids.

This clonotype was seen only once. The V call is TRBV4-2, the J call TRBJ2-3; D unclear. Trimming left V 1 base short and J 5 bases short, with 13 bases between. This CDR3 region has 15 residues. Germline CDR1 reads LGHNA; CDR2 reads YNFKEQ. This CDR3 reads CASSQGGTELDTQYF. The CDR3 DNA reads as TGTGCCAGCAGCCAAGGAGGTACAGAGCTAGATACGCAGTATTTT.

In this sample, this clonotype turned up many times. V usage is TRBV6-2 or TRBV6-3 and J usage is TRBJ2-7; D is perhaps TRBD1 (6 bases). Germline V gene data show CDR1 as MNHEY and CDR2 as SVGEGT. The CDR3 has 14 amino acids. Trimming cost V 4 bases and J 3 bases, with 13 bases left between them. In DNA form, the CDR3 reads TGTGCCAGCAGTTCCATGACAGGCGTCTACGAGCAGTACTTC. Translated, it gives CASSSMTGVYEQYF.

In its sample, this clonotype was seen a few times. This chain links TRBV4-1 with TRBJ2-3; 8 bases line up with TRBD1. The length of the CDR3 is 13 residues. The germline CDR1 and CDR2 sequences are MGHRA and YSYEKL. V was clipped by 6 bases and J by 6 bases; unmatched bases: 5. The CDR3 nucleotides read TGCGCCAGCAGTCGACAGGGGAAGGATACGCAGTATTTT. It yields the protein CASSRQGKDTQYF.

The rearrangement links TRBV11-2 to TRBJ2-3, with a weak D call TRBD1 (5 bases). This CDR3 is built from 12 residues. The ends were cut back, 7 bases at V and 8 bases at J, with 13 bases in the middle. Germline V gives CDR1 SGHAT, CDR2 FQNNGV. The CDR3 sequence: CASTDRPGTQYF. The CDR3, as DNA: TGTGCCAGCACCGACAGACCTGGTACGCAGTATTTT.

The V gene is TRBV7-2, the J gene TRBJ1-2; D not certain. CDR3 length: 15 residues. V lost 4 bases and J lost 1, with 13 bases in between. Germline values: CDR1 SGHTA, CDR2 FQGNSA. The CDR3, as DNA: TGTGCCAGCAGCTCCGTCCGTGAGGGTAACTATGGCTACACCTTC. It codes for CASSSVREGNYGYTF.

This clonotype appeared a few times. V usage is TRBV5-1 and J usage is TRBJ2-1; D remains unclear. Trimming took off 1 base at V and 4 bases at J, with 15 bases between the two ends. The CDR3 is 16 residues long. From germline, CDR1 is SGHRS and CDR2 YFSETQ. The CDR3 protein is CASSLQTSATYNEQFF. CDR3 nucleotides: TGCGCCAGCAGCTTGCAGACCTCGGCGACGTACAATGAGCAGTTCTTC.

The gene calls are TRBV6-1 and TRBJ1-1; a weak D match, TRBD1 (6 bases). CDR1 is MNHNS and CDR2 is SASEGT in the germline V gene. CDR3 length: 13 residues. V lost 6 bases and J 5 bases, leaving 13 bases between the germline ends. This CDR3 is CASSFDRWTEAFF. CDR3 bases: TGTGCCAGCAGCTTCGACAGGTGGACTGAAGCTTTCTTT.

This clonotype was detected only a few times. The gene calls are TRBV4-1 and TRBJ2-2; no definite D call. Germline V gene lookup returns CDR1 MGHRA and CDR2 YSYEKL. Trimming cost V 4 bases and J 1 base, with 10 bases left between them. The length of the CDR3 is 15 residues. The CDR3, as DNA: TGCGCCAGCAGCCTAGGCTACCTGAACACCGGGGAGCTGTTTTTT. Its translation is CASSLGYLNTGELFF.